The TCR beta chain under discussion was sequenced for a study of blood T cell repertoires in COVID-19. On the study more broadly: Material from acute and convalescent COVID-19 was sourced from the United States, Italy and Spain. The analysed material was cDNA or gDNA that came from T cells, B-cell-depleted T cells, or PBMCs.

As originally analysed: Estimation of nucleated cell counts relied on the amplification of reference gene primers. TCRdb's copy holds only in-frame clones and misses some; the assay was immunoSEQ multiplex PCR. D and trimming were read from the DNA, whereas the V and J calls and clone size are those reported in that table. The profile covers about 83,000 clones, with more than 70% appearing a single time and approximately 8.1% taken by the ten largest. Germline V gene lookup returns CDR1 SGHRS and CDR2 YFSETQ. V lost 3 bases, J lost 5 bases, and 12 bases lay in between. This CDR3 is 14 amino acids long.

The origin of this receptor is a man aged 50 to 60 with active COVID-19. Sequenced: peripheral blood. The chain carries TRBV5-1 and TRBJ2-1, with D perhaps TRBD1 (6 bases). In DNA, the CDR3 is TGCGCCAGCAGCTGGGGGCCAGGGGACAATGAGCAGTTCTTC. This translates into CASSWGPGDNEQFF.